This TCR beta chain was sequenced in a study of T cells in Graves' hyperthyroidism and ophthalmopathy. Study-wide results and limits: The model identified upcoming ophthalmopathy a median 6.5 months ahead of onset.

This CDR3 has 15 residues. Germline V gene data show CDR1 as ENHRY and CDR2 as SYGVKD. Between the trimmed V and J ends, which lost 3 bases and 2 bases, there was a span of 13 bases. This clonotype came up many times. Antigen unknown. Hyperthyroidism in the patients, aged 18 to 65, was newly diagnosed and under 2 months in duration. Lactation, pregnancy, other autoimmune disease or uncontrolled infection excluded patients. Using RNA transcripts as the source, TCR beta CDR3 regions were amplified. The primer set for the first-round RT-PCR of the TCR CDR3 was HTBI. Each CDR3 protein is one row after TCRdb ran MiXCR on the multiplex PCR reads. Here the sample spans about 840,000 distinct CDR3 sequences, roughly 40% being singletons.

Sample: blood. The TCR originated in a man in his late teens or twenties with Graves' hyperthyroidism. J is TRBJ1-1 and V is TRBV10-3; tentatively, D is TRBD1 (6 bases). CDR3 in amino acids: CAISEDRTDNTEAFF. The CDR3 DNA reads as TGTGCCATCAGTGAAGATAGGACAGACAACACTGAAGCTTTCTTT.